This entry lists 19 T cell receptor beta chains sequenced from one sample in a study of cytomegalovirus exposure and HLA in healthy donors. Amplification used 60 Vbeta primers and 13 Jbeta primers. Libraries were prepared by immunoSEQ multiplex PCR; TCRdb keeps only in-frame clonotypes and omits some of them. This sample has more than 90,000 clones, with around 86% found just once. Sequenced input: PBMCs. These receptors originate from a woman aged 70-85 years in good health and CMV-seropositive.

The CDR3 reads CASSSTGGPQETQYF. The CDR3 nucleotides read TGCGCCAGCAGCTCCACAGGTGGGCCTCAAGAGACCCAGTACTTC. This chain joins TRBV5-1 and TRBJ2-5; tentative D call: TRBD1 (5 bases). Per the germline V gene, CDR1 is SGHRS and CDR2 is YFSETQ. Trimming removed 3 bases from V and 2 bases from J, with 14 bases in between. The CDR3 has 15 residues.

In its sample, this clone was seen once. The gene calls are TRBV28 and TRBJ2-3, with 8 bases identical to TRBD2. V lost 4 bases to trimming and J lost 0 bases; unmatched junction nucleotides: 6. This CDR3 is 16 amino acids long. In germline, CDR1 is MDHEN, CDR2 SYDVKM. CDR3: CASSSPGLVSTDTQYF. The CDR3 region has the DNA TGTGCCAGCAGTTCCCCGGGACTAGTTAGCACAGATACGCAGTATTTT.

CDR3 loop: CASSLVQGNTEAFF. The DNA of the CDR3 is TGTGCCAGCAGCTTAGTACAGGGAAACACTGAAGCTTTCTTT. The chain joins TRBV7-8 to TRBJ1-1, with D possibly matching TRBD1 (6 bases). The CDR3 is 14 amino acids. In germline, CDR1 is SGHVS, CDR2 FQNEAQ. Trimming left V 1 base short and J 2 bases short, with 8 bases between.

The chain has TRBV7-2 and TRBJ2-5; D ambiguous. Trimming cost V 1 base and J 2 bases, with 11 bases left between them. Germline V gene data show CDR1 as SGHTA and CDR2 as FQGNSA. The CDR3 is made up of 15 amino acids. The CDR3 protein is CASSLVSRPQETQYF. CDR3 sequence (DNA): TGTGCCAGCAGCTTAGTATCGCGGCCACAAGAGACCCAGTACTTC. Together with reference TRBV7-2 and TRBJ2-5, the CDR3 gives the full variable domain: GAGVSQSPSNKVTEKGKDVELRCDPISGHTALYWYRQSLGQGLEFLIYFQGNSAPDKSGLPSDRFSAERTGGSVSTLTIQRTQQEDSAVYLCASSLVSRPQETQYFGPGTRLLVL.

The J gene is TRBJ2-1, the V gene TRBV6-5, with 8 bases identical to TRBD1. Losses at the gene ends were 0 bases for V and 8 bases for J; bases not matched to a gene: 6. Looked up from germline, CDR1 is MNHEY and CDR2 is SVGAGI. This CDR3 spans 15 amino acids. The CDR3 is CASSYSPGGRDEQFF. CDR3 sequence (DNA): TGTGCCAGCAGTTACTCGCCAGGGGGCCGCGATGAGCAGTTCTTC.

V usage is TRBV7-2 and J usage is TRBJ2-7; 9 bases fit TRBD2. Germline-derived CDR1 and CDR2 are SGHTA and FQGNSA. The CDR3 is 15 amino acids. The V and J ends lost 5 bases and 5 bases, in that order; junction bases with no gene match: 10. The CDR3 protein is CASSPRAGGPNEQYF. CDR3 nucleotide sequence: TGTGCCAGCAGCCCCCGGGCGGGAGGGCCAAACGAGCAGTACTTC.

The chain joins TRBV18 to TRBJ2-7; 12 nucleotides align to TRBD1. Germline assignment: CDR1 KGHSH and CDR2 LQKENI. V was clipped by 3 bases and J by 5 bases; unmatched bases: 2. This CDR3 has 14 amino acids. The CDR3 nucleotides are TGTGCCAGCTCACCGGGACAGGGGGCCCACGAGCAGTACTTC. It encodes CASSPGQGAHEQYF.

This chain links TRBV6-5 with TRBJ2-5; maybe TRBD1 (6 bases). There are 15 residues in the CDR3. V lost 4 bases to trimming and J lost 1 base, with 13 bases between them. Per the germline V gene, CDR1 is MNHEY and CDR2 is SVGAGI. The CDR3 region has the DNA TGTGCCAGCAGTTCCTTTGGGGGCAGCCAAGAGACCCAGTACTTC. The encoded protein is CASSSFGGSQETQYF.

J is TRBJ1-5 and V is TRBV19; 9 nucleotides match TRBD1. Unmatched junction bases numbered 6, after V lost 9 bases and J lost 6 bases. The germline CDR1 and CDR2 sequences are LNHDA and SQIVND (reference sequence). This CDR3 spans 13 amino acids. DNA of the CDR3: TGTGCCAGCGGACAGGGGCATCGTCAGCCCCAGCATTTT. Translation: CASGQGHRQPQHF.

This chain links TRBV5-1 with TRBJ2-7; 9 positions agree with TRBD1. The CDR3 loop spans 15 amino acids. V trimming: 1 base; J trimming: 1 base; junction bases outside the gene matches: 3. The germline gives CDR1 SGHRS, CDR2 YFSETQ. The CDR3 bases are TGCGCCAGCAGCTTGACCGGGACAGGGTCCTACGAGCAGTACTTC. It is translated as CASSLTGTGSYEQYF.

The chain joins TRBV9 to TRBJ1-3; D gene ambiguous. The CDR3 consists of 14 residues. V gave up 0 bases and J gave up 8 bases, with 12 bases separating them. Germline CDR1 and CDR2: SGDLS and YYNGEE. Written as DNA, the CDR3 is TGTGCCAGCAGCGTAGGTCCCGCCGAGGACACCATATATTTT. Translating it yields CASSVGPAEDTIYF. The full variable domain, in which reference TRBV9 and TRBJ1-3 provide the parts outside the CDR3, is DSGVTQTPKHLITATGQRVTLRCSPRSGDLSVYWYQQSLDQGLQFLIQYYNGEERAKGNILERFSAQQFPDLHSELNLSSLELGDSALYFCASSVGPAEDTIYFGEGSWLTVV.

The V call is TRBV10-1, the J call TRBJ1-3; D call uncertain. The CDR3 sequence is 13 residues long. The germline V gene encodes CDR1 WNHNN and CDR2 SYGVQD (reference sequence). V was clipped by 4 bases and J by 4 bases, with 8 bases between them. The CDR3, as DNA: TGCGCCAGCAGTGCCGGTTTCGGAAACACCATATATTTT. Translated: CASSAGFGNTIYF.

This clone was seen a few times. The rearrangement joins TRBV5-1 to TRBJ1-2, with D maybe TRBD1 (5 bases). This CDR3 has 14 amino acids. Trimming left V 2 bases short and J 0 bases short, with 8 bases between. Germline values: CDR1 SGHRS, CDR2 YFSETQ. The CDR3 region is CASSFGGANYGYTF. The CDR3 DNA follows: TGCGCCAGCAGCTTCGGGGGAGCTAACTATGGCTACACCTTC.

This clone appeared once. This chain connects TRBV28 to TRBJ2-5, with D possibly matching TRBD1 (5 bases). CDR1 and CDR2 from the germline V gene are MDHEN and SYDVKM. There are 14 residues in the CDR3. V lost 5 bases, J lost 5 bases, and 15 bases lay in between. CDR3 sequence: CASSLSGPGETQYF. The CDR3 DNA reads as TGTGCCAGCAGTCTTTCAGGGCCGGGCGAGACCCAGTACTTC.

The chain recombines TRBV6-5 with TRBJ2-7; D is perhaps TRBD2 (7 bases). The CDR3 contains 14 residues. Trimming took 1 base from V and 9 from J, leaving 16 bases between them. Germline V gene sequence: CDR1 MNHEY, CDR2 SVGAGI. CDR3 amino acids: CASSYWGGPGGQYF. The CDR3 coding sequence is TGTGCCAGCAGTTACTGGGGGGGGCCTGGTGGGCAGTACTTC.

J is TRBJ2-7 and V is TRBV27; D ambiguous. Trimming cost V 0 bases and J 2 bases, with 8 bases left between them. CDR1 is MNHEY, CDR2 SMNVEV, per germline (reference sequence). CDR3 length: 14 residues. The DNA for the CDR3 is TGTGCCAGCAGTTTATCGGGCTTTGCCTACGAGCAGTACTTC. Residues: CASSLSGFAYEQYF.

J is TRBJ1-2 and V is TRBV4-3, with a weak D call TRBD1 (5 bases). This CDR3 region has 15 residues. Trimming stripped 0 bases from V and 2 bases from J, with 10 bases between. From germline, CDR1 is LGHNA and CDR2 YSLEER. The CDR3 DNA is TGCGCCAGCAGCCAAGAGGAGGGGCTCAACTATGGCTACACCTTC. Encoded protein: CASSQEEGLNYGYTF.

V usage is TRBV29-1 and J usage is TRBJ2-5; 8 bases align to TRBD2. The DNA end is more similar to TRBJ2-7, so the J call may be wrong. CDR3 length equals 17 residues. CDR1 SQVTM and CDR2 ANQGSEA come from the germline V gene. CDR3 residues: CSVALGGSGNQRNEQYF. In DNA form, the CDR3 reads TGCAGCGTTGCCCTAGGGGGTAGCGGGAATCAGAGAAACGAGCAGTACTTC.

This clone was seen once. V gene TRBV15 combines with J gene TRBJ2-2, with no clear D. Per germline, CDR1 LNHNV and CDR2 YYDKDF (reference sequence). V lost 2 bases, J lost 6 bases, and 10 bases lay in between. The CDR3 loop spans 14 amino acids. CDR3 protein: CATSRSLEPGELFF. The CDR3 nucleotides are TGTGCCACCAGCAGAAGTCTAGAACCCGGGGAGCTGTTTTTT.